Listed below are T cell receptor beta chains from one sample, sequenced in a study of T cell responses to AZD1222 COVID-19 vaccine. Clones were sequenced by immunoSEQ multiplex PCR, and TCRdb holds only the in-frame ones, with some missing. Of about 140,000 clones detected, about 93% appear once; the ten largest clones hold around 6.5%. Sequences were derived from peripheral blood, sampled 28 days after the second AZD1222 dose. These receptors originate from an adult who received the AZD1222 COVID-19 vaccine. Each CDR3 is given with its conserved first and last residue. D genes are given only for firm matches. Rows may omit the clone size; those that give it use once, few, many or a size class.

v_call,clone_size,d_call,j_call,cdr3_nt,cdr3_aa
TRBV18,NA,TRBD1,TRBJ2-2,TGTGCCAGCTCACCTGCGGGACAGGGAATGACCGGGGAGCTGTTTTTT,CASSPAGQGMTGELFF
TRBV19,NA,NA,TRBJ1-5,TGTGCCAGTAAGCAGGGAAATCAGCCCCAGCATTTT,CASKQGNQPQHF
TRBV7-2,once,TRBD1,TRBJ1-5,TGTGCCAGCAGCGAACAGGGGGCTTTGCAGCCCCAGCATTTT,CASSEQGALQPQHF
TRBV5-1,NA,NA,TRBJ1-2,TGCGCCAGCAGCTTGGGAACAGGGTGGAGCTATGGCTACACCTTC,CASSLGTGWSYGYTF
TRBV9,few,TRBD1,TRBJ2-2,TGTGCCAGCGGAAGACAGGGGACTTACACCGGGGAGCTGTTTTTT,CASGRQGTYTGELFF
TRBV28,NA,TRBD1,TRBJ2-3,TGTGCCAGCAGTAGCTCCGGGACAGGGGGATCAGATACGCAGTATTTT,CASSSSGTGGSDTQYF
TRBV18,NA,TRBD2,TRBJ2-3,TGTGCCAGCTCACCTACTAGCGGGGTAGCAGATACGCAGTATTTT,CASSPTSGVADTQYF
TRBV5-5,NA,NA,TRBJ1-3,TGTGCCAGCAGCTTGGGCAGGTCTGGAAACACCATATATTTT,CASSLGRSGNTIYF
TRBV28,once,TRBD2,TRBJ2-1,TGTGCCAGCAGTCCCTCGCTAGCGGGGGGGAATGAGCAGTTCTTC,CASSPSLAGGNEQFF
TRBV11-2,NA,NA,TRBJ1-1,TGTGCCAGCAGCCAGGGACCAGGGAACACTGAAGCTTTCTTT,CASSQGPGNTEAFF
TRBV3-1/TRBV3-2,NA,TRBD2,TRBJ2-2,TGTGCCAGCACCGCTAGGGCGGGGGGCACCGGGGAGCTGTTTTTT,CASTARAGGTGELFF
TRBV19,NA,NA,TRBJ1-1,TGTGCCACAGAGGGGGCTTTCTTT,CATEGAFF
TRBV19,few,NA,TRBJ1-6,TGTGCCAGTAGGGGAGGGCAGACAAATTCACCCCTCCACTTT,CASRGGQTNSPLHF
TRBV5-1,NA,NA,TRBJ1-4,TGCGCCAGCAGCTTGGCTGGAGGGCGTGGGGAACGTCTGTTTTTT,CASSLAGGRGERLFF
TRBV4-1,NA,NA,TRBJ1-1,TGCGCCAGTGGGACCAAGAACACTGAAGCTTTCTTT,CASGTKNTEAFF
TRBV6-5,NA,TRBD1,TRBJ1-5,TGTGCCAGCAGTTACTCCGACAGGGGCAATCAGCCCCAGCATTTT,CASSYSDRGNQPQHF
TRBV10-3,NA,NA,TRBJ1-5,TGTGCCATCAGTGAGTTGGGGGCGGGTCAGCCCCAGCATTTT,CAISELGAGQPQHF
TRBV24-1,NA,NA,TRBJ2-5,TGTGCCACCAGTGGGACATTGAAAGAGACCCAGTACTTC,CATSGTLKETQYF
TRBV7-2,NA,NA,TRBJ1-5,TGTGCCAGCAGATTACCGGGGTCGGCGGGGCAGCCCCAGCATTTT,CASRLPGSAGQPQHF
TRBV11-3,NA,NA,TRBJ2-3,TGTGCCAGCAGCTTAGCCGGGAGTGAGACGCAGTATTTT,CASSLAGSETQYF
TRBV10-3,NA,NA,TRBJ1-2,TGTGCCATCAGTGAGTCCCCAGCAGGGGTCCTTCTTAACTATGGCTACACCTTC,CAISESPAGVLLNYGYTF
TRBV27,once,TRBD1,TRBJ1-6,TGTGCCAGCAGTTTTGGGACAGGTTATTCACCCCTCCACTTT,CASSFGTGYSPLHF
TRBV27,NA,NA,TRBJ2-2,TGTGCCAGCAGTACAACCGGGGAGCTGTTTTTT,CASSTTGELFF
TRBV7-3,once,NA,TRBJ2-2,TGTGCCAGCAGCACCACAGGTTTATCCGGGGAGCTGTTTTTT,CASSTTGLSGELFF
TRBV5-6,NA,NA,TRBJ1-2,TGTGCCAGCAGTAGGGGCAGTTCAAATAAGAATAACTATGGCTACACCTTC,CASSRGSSNKNNYGYTF
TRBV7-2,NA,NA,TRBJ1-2,TGTGCCAGCACGGCCACTTATGGCTACACCTTC,CASTATYGYTF
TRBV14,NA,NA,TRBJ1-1,TGTGCCAGCAGCCCCAAGGGGAGAGTTGAAGCTTTCTTT,CASSPKGRVEAFF